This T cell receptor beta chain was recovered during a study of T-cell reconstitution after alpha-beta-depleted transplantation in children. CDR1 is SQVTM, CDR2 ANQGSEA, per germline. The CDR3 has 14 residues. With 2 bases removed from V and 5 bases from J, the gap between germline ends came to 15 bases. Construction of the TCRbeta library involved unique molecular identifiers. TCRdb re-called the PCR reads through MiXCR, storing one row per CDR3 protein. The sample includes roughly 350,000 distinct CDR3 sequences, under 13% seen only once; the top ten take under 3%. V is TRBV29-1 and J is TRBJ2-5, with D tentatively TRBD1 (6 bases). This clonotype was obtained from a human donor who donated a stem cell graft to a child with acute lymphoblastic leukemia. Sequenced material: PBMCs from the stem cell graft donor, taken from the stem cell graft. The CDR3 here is CSVEQGIDRETQYF. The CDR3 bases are TGCAGCGTTGAACAGGGGATAGATAGGGAGACCCAGTACTTC.